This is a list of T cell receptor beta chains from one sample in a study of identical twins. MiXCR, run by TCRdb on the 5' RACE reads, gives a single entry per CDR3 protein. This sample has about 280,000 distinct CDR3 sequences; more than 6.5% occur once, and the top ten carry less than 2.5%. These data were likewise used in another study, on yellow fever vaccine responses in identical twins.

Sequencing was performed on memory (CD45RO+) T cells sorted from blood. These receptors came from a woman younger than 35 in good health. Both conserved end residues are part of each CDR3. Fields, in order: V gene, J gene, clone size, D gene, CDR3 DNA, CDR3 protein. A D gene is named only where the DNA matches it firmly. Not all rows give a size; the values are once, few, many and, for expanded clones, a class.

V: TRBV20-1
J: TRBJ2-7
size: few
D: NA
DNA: TGCAGTGCTATCTACCCGACTAGTGCATACGAGCAGTACTTC
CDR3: CSAIYPTSAYEQYF

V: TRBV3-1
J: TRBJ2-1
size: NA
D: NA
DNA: TGTGCCAGCAGCCTCCGGGACTCCCGAAAGGAGCAGTTCTTC
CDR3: CASSLRDSRKEQFF

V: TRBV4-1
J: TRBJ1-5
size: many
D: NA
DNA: TGCGCCAGCAGCCAAGTACTTTTAAGCAATCAGCCCCAGCATTTT
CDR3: CASSQVLLSNQPQHF

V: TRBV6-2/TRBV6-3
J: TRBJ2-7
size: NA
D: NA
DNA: TGTGCCAGCAGTTACGGAGGGGGAGGAGGATACAAGCAGTACTTC
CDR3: CASSYGGGGGYKQYF

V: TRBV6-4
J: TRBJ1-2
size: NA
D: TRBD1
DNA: TGTGCCAGCAGCCCCGGGACAGGGTTTGGCTATGGCTACACCTTC
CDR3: CASSPGTGFGYGYTF

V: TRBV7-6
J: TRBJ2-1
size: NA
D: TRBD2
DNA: TGTGCCAGCAGGGCGAGGTTGGGACTAGCATCCCACAATGAGCAGTTCTTC
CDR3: CASRARLGLASHNEQFF

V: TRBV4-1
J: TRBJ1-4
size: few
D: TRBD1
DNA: TGCGCCAGCAGCCAGACAGGGGGCTTTGGTGAAAAACTGTTTTTT
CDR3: CASSQTGGFGEKLFF

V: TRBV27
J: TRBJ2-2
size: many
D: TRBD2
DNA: TGTGCCAGCAGTTTAGGACTAGCGCTCACCGGGGAGCTGTTTTTT
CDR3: CASSLGLALTGELFF

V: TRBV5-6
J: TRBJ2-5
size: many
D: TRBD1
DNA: TGTGCCAGCAGCGGGTCCGGGACAGGGGAGGAGACCCAGTACTTC
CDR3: CASSGSGTGEETQYF

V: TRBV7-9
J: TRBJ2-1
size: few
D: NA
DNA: TGTGCCAGCAGCTCCAACTCACGGGACACAATGCGCTTC
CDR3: CASSSNSRDTMRF

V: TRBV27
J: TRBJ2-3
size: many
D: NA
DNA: TGTGCCAGCAGTCGGCTGGGCACAGATACGCAGTATTTT
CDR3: CASSRLGTDTQYF

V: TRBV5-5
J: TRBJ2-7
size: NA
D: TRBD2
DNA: TGTGCCAGCAGCCCTGGGGCGACTAGCGGGTACGAGCAGTACTTC
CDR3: CASSPGATSGYEQYF

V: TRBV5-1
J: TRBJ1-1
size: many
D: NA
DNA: TGCGCCAGCAGCCGCGACTCAGGGGACACTGAAGCTTTCTTT
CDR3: CASSRDSGDTEAFF

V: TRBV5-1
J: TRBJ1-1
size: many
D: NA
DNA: TGCGCCAGCAGCTTGGACAGGGTGAACACTGAAGCTTTCTTT
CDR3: CASSLDRVNTEAFF

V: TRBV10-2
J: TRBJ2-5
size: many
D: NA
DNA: TGCGCCAGCAGCCGACAGAGCCAAGAGACCCAGTACTTC
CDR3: CASSRQSQETQYF

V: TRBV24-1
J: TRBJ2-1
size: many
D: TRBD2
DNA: TGTGCCACCAGTGCCCCTAGCGGGAGTAGCTCTTTAGGCAAACACAATGAGCAGTTCTTC
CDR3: CATSAPSGSSSLGKHNEQFF

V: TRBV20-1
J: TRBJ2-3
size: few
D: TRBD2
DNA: TGCAGTGCTTCGACTAGCGGGGGGCCAGATACGCAGTATTTT
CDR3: CSASTSGGPDTQYF

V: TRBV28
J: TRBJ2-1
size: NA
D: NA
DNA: TGTGCCATTGAGGGATTCTCCTACAATGAGCAGTTCTTC
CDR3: CAIEGFSYNEQFF

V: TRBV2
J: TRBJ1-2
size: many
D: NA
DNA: TGTGCCAGCAGTGAAGAGGCTGACTATGGCTACACCTTC
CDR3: CASSEEADYGYTF

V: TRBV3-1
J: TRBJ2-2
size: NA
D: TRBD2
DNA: TGTGCCAGCACCCCGATGTCGGGAGGGCCCAACGGGGAGCTGTTTTTT
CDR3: CASTPMSGGPNGELFF

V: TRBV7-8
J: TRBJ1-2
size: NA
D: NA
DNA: TGTGCCAGCAGCTTAGACAGTCCCTATGGCTACACCTTC
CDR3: CASSLDSPYGYTF

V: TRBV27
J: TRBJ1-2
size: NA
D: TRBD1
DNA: TGTGCCAGCCGTGCCAGGGGGGCCGGGTATGGCTACACCTTC
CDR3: CASRARGAGYGYTF

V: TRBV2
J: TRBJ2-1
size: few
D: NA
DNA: TGTGCCAGCAGTGCACGTGTTAGGAACGTCGATGAGCAGTTCTTC
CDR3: CASSARVRNVDEQFF

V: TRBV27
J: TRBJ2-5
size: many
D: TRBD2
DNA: TGTGCCAGCAGTTTCTCAGGGACGGGAGGGGAGACCCAGTACTTC
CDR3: CASSFSGTGGETQYF

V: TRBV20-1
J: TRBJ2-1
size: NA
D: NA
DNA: TGCAGTGGTACTACAAGCCTCAATGAGCAGTTCTTC
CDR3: CSGTTSLNEQFF

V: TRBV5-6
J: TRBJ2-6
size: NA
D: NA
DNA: TGTGCCAGCAGCTTCCTACAGGGTGCTGGGGCCAACGTCCTGACTTTC
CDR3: CASSFLQGAGANVLTF

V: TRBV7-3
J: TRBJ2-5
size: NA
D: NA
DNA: TGTGCCAGCAGCAAAAATGGCTGGCGGCAAGAGACCCAGTACTTC
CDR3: CASSKNGWRQETQYF